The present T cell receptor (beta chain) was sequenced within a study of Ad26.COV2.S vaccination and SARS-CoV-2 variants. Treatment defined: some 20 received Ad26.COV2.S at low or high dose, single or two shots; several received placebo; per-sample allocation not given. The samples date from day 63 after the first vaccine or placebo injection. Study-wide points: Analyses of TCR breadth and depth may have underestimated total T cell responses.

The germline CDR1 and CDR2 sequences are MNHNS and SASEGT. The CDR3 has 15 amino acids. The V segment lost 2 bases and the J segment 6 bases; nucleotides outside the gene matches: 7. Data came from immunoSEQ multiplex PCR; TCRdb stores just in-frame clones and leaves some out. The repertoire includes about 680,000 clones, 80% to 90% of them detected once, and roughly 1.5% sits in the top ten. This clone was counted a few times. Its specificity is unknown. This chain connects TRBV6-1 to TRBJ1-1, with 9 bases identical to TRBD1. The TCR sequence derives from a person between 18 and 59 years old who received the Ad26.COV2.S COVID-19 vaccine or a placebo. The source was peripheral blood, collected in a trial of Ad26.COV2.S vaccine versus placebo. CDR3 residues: CASSEPGQGNSEAFF. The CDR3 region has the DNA TGTGCCAGCAGTGAACCGGGACAGGGTAATTCTGAAGCTTTCTTT.